These T cell receptor beta chains were read from a single sample in a study of spatial heterogeneity in lung cancer. Via MiXCR, TCRdb re-called the 5' RACE reads, giving one row per CDR3 protein. The sample has some 37,000 distinct CDR3 sequences, approximately 5.2% seen once; the top ten hold roughly 26%. This specimen consisted of PBMCs, obtained at surgery. The receptors were sampled from a female donor with early-stage non-small cell lung cancer. Each CDR3 is given with its conserved first and last residue. A D gene is named only where the DNA matches it firmly. Clone size is given for some rows only: seen once, a few or many times, or a class if the clone is expanded.

TRBJ1-2 many TRBV12-3/TRBV12-4 - TGTGCCAGCAGTTTAGTCGGACAGCGCTATGGCTACACCTTC CASSLVGQRYGYTF
TRBJ2-3 few TRBV10-2 - TGCGCCAGCAGCAAAAGCACAGATACGCAGTATTTT CASSKSTDTQYF
TRBJ1-2 few TRBV19 - TGTGCCAGTAGTTCGGAATTTGGCTACACCTTC CASSSEFGYTF
TRBJ1-5 many TRBV20-1 - TGCAGTGCTAGAGTCAGGACTTTCGTTCATCAGCCCCAGCATTTT CSARVRTFVHQPQHF
TRBJ2-1 many TRBV4-3 TRBD1 TGCGCCAGCAGCCAAATGACAGGGACCACCTACAATGAGCAGTTCTTC CASSQMTGTTYNEQFF
TRBJ2-5 many TRBV19 - TGTGCCAGTAGTATCTCAGGAGTCCAAGAGACCCAGTACTTC CASSISGVQETQYF
TRBJ2-5 many TRBV3-1 TRBD2 TGTGCCAGCGGAGGTATGGGACTAGCGGAAGAGACCCAGTACTTC CASGGMGLAEETQYF
TRBJ1-3 few TRBV21-1 - TGTGCCAGCAGCAAATACGTAGGGGCTAAGTGCGGAAACACCATATATTTT CASSKYVGAKCGNTIYF
TRBJ1-1 many TRBV16 - TGTGCCAGCAGCCAACTGGGGGAGGGGTTGAACACTGAAGCTTTCTTT CASSQLGEGLNTEAFF
TRBJ2-1 many TRBV5-1 TRBD2 TGCGCCAGCGACCCAGCGGGAGAAAATAATGAGCAGTTCTTC CASDPAGENNEQFF
TRBJ2-7 many TRBV4-3 TRBD1 TGCGCCAGCAGCCAAGCCGGCCCGGGACAGGGCTCGGGCGAGCAGTACTTC CASSQAGPGQGSGEQYF
TRBJ1-2 medium-sized TRBV3-1 - TGTGCCAGCAGCCAAGTTCCCGGACTAAGCTATGGCTACACCTTC CASSQVPGLSYGYTF
TRBJ2-1 many TRBV7-2 TRBD2 TGTGCCAGCAGCTTAGTCGGGGCTAGCGGACACAATGAGCAGTTCTTC CASSLVGASGHNEQFF
TRBJ1-1 - TRBV7-8 - TGTGCCAGCAGCTTAGACTCGTACGGAATGAACACTGAAGCTTTCTTT CASSLDSYGMNTEAFF
TRBJ2-2 few TRBV12-3/TRBV12-4 TRBD1 TGTGCCAGCAGTCAATCAGGGACAGGGGTAACCGGGGAGCTGTTTTTT CASSQSGTGVTGELFF
TRBJ1-1 many TRBV19 TRBD1 TGTGCCAGTACGAGACAGGGGCTCACTGAAGCTTTCTTT CASTRQGLTEAFF
TRBJ2-7 many TRBV6-6 TRBD2 TGTGCCAGCAGAGGCGGGACTAGCGAATACGAGCAGTACTTC CASRGGTSEYEQYF
TRBJ2-3 many TRBV7-3 - TGTGCCAGCAGCCAAAACCTGGGGGGTACGCAGTATTTT CASSQNLGGTQYF
TRBJ1-2 - TRBV6-5 - TGTGCCAGCAGTTCGTCGGGGTCCTATGGCTACACCTTC CASSSSGSYGYTF
TRBJ2-7 many TRBV7-2 TRBD2 TGTGCCAGCAGCTTTAGACTAGCGGGGGACGAGCAGTACTTC CASSFRLAGDEQYF
TRBJ2-1 many TRBV5-5 - TGTGCCAGCAGCTTGACCCCGTGGGGTGAGCAGTTCTTC CASSLTPWGEQFF
TRBJ2-7 many TRBV10-1 - TGCGCCAGCGCCCGGGACGGCTCTCCACCCTACGAGCAGTACTTC CASARDGSPPYEQYF
TRBJ2-7 few TRBV19 - TGTGCCAGTAGTATAGGTGGCAGAACATACGAGCAGTACTTC CASSIGGRTYEQYF
TRBJ2-5 - TRBV19 TRBD2 TGTGCCAGTACTCCAAACCCAAGGACTAGCGGACAAGAGACCCAGTACTTC CASTPNPRTSGQETQYF
TRBJ2-7 few TRBV7-3 - TGTGCCAGCAGCCCGGGACTCCCCGGGCTCTACGAGCAGTACTTC CASSPGLPGLYEQYF
TRBJ2-7 - TRBV10-3 TRBD1 TGTGCCATCAGCCCGGGACAGGGATATCCTAAGCAAGATTTC CAISPGQGYPKQDF
TRBJ1-6 few TRBV7-2 - TGTGCCTCGAGAGCCCTGAGGGAGGGTTCACCCCTCCACTTT CASRALREGSPLHF
TRBJ1-1 many TRBV7-2 - TGTGCCAGCAGCTGGGGGGGTGGGGGTCGTGAAGCTTTCTTT CASSWGGGGREAFF
TRBJ1-3 few TRBV7-9 - TGTGCCAGCGCCAAGGGGATCGCCGGAAACACCATATATTTT CASAKGIAGNTIYF
TRBJ2-1 many TRBV5-4 TRBD2 TGTGCCAGCAGACCCTTCGGACTAGAACTCTACAATGAGCAGTTCTTC CASRPFGLELYNEQFF
TRBJ2-3 - TRBV20-1 TRBD2 TGCAGTGCTACGACTAGCGGGAGTCCCGCAGATACGCAGTATTTT CSATTSGSPADTQYF
TRBJ2-1 medium-sized TRBV4-1 - TGCGCCAGCAGCCAAGATCAACTGGCCCTCGGGGCGGATGAGCAGTTCTTC CASSQDQLALGADEQFF
TRBJ2-1 many TRBV20-1 - TGCAGTGCTAGTTTAACCTACAATGAGCAGTTCTTC CSASLTYNEQFF
TRBJ1-1 - TRBV23-1 - TGCGCCAGCAGTCCCCGGGCGGGGGAGAACACTGAAGCTTTCTTT CASSPRAGENTEAFF
TRBJ2-3 many TRBV11-2 - TGTGCCAGCAGCTTAGGGACTCCTATCCATACGCAGTATTTT CASSLGTPIHTQYF
TRBJ1-4 - TRBV10-3 - TGTGCCATCAGCGGGAGGGATGAAAAACTGTTTTTT CAISGRDEKLFF
TRBJ1-2 many TRBV4-1 - TGCGCCAGCAGCCCCGAGGACTGGAGGGGCGGCTACACCTTC CASSPEDWRGGYTF
TRBJ2-3 many TRBV5-5 - TGTGCCAGCAGCTTAACAGAGATCAAAGCAGATACGCAGTATTTT CASSLTEIKADTQYF
TRBJ1-4 many TRBV6-6 TRBD1 TGTGCCAGCAGCCTGACAGGGGCGAGAACTAATGAAAAACTGTTTTTT CASSLTGARTNEKLFF
TRBJ2-3 many TRBV21-1 - TGTGCCAGCAGCACCGGGGACAGGAGCACAGATACGCAGTATTTT CASSTGDRSTDTQYF
TRBJ1-1 few TRBV12-3/TRBV12-4 - TGTGCCAGCAGTTTAGGCCGCGAATTGGGTGAAGCTTTCTTT CASSLGRELGEAFF
TRBJ2-7 many TRBV4-1 TRBD1 TGCGCCAGCAGCCAAGACAGGGGGCTCGCGTACGAGCAGTACTTC CASSQDRGLAYEQYF
TRBJ2-3 many TRBV5-1 TRBD2 TGCGCCAGCAGCCCGGGACTAGTCCACCCGGATACGCAGTATTTT CASSPGLVHPDTQYF
TRBJ2-2 many TRBV11-3 - TGTGCCAGCAGCCTGACAGGTGGCGGGGAGCTGTTTTTT CASSLTGGGELFF
TRBJ2-1 many TRBV9 TRBD2 TGTGCCAGCAGCGTAGTATCTAGCGGGAAGGTTGAGCAGTTCTTC CASSVVSSGKVEQFF
TRBJ2-3 many TRBV7-2 TRBD2 TGTGCCAGCAGCCGTATTAGCGGGAGCACAGATACGCAGTATTTT CASSRISGSTDTQYF
TRBJ2-1 few TRBV2 - TGTGCCAGCAGTCAACAGGGTAACCGCTACAATGAGCAGTTCTTC CASSQQGNRYNEQFF
TRBJ2-5 - TRBV28 - TGTGCCAGCAGTGGATCCAGGGGAATGGCCCAGTACTTC CASSGSRGMAQYF
TRBJ1-5 many TRBV30 - TGTGCCTGGAGTGTGGAGGGAAATCAGCCCCAGCATTTT CAWSVEGNQPQHF
TRBJ2-1 many TRBV23-1 - TGCGCCAGCAGTCTCCTCGACAATGAGCAGTTCTTC CASSLLDNEQFF
TRBJ1-2 many TRBV5-5 - TGTGCCAGCAGCTTGGGGTTAGAAGCTGGGGGCAACTATGGCTACACCTTC CASSLGLEAGGNYGYTF
TRBJ2-7 many TRBV4-2 TRBD1 TGTGCCAGCAGCCAGAGCAGGGGGAGCCTCTCCTACGAGCAGTACTTC CASSQSRGSLSYEQYF
TRBJ2-3 few TRBV21-1 - TGTGCCAGCAGCAAAGCAGGGCAGGGGGCATCTACGCAGTATTTT CASSKAGQGASTQYF
TRBJ2-6 - TRBV28 - TGTGCCAGCAGCGGGTCCCTCTCTGGGGCCAACGTCCTGACTTTC CASSGSLSGANVLTF
TRBJ2-7 many TRBV7-3 TRBD1 TGTGCCAGCAGCTTGGCTGGGACAGGGGTCCACGAGCAGTACTTC CASSLAGTGVHEQYF
TRBJ1-5 many TRBV2 - TGTGCCAGCAGTCTGACAGAGGGACAGCCCCAGCATTTT CASSLTEGQPQHF
TRBJ2-3 many TRBV10-3 TRBD2 TGTGCCATCAGTGGGGGGACTAGCGGGAGATCGACAGATACGCAGTATTTT CAISGGTSGRSTDTQYF
TRBJ2-3 many TRBV5-1 TRBD1 TGCGCCAGCAGCGGCAGGGGGCAGCCAGATACGCAGTATTTT CASSGRGQPDTQYF
TRBJ1-5 many TRBV6-6 TRBD1 TGTGCCAGCACCCGGACAGGGGCCAATCAGCCCCAGCATTTT CASTRTGANQPQHF